This TCR beta chain is from a study of control samples from healthy donors and cancer patients. This table comes from immunoSEQ multiplex PCR, and its TCRdb copy is limited to in-frame clones, with some not included. The table lists approximately 40,000 clones, 83% of them singletons. The TCR originated in a woman between 55 and 75 years old with lung cancer. The sample consisted of PBMCs.

CDR3 residues: CASRRWNTEAFF. CDR3 bases: TGTGCCAGCAGGAGGTGGAACACTGAAGCTTTCTTT. V usage is TRBV12-3 or TRBV12-4 and J usage is TRBJ1-1; no definite D call. Trimming removed 6 bases at V and 1 base at J, with 6 bases between. This CDR3 has 12 amino acids.